This T cell receptor beta chain appears in the sequencing data of a study of Ad26.COV2.S vaccination and SARS-CoV-2 variants. Libraries were prepared by immunoSEQ multiplex PCR; TCRdb keeps only in-frame clonotypes and omits some of them. The sample shows a few hundred thousand clones, 83% of them seen only once. As to treatment: approximately 18 received Ad26.COV2.S at low or high dose, single or two shots; several received placebo; per-sample allocation not given. Day 63 following the first vaccine or placebo injection was when the samples were taken. The sample holds one count of this clone. Germline loops: CDR1 SGHRS, CDR2 YFSETQ. This CDR3 region has 14 residues. Trimming left V 6 bases short and J 0 bases short, with 10 bases between.

The clonotype was recovered from a person aged 18-60 years who received the Ad26.COV2.S COVID-19 vaccine or a placebo. This rearrangement joins TRBV5-1 to TRBJ2-1; maybe TRBD2 (6 bases). Sequenced here: peripheral blood, sampled in a trial of Ad26.COV2.S vaccine versus placebo. Written as DNA, the CDR3 is TGCGCCAGCATTTCGGGGGACTCCTACAATGAGCAGTTCTTC. Protein product: CASISGDSYNEQFF.